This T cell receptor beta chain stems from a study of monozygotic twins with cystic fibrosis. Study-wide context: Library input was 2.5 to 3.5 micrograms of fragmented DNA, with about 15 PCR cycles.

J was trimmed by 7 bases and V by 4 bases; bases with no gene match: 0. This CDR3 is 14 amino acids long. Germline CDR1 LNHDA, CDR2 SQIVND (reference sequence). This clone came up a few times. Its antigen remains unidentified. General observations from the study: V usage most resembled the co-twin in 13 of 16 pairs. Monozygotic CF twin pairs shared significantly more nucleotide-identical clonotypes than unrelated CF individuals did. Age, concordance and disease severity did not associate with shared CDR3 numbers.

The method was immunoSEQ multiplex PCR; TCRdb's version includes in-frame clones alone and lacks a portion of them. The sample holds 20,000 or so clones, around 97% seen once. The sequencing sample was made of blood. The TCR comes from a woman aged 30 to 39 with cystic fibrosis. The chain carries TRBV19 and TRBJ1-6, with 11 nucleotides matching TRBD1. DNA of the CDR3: TGTGCCAGTAGTAGGGACAGGGGGAATTCACCCCTCCACTTT. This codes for CASSRDRGNSPLHF.